These T cell receptor beta chains were read from a single sample in a study of cytomegalovirus exposure and HLA in healthy donors. Libraries were prepared by immunoSEQ multiplex PCR; TCRdb keeps only in-frame clonotypes and omits some of them. The data show tens of thousands of clones, roughly 72% seen once. The sample taken for sequencing was PBMCs. These receptors originate from a woman aged 25 to 45 in good health and CMV-seropositive. Both conserved end residues are part of each CDR3. D genes are given only for firm matches. Rows give clone size only sometimes, using once, few, many, or a class for an expanded clone.

J | V | size | D | CDR3 | DNA
TRBJ1-6 | TRBV30 | once | NA | CAWSVGGARPRSSYNSPLHF | TGTGCCTGGAGTGTAGGGGGGGCGCGCCCCCGTAGCTCCTATAATTCACCCCTCCACTTT
TRBJ2-3 | TRBV19 | NA | NA | CASRGPGDTQYF | TGTGCCAGTAGAGGCCCCGGGGATACGCAGTATTTT
TRBJ1-1 | TRBV6-5 | once | NA | CASTPRRASGAFF | TGTGCCAGCACTCCACGGAGGGCCTCTGGAGCTTTCTTT
TRBJ2-2 | TRBV29-1 | NA | NA | CSVGHPNTGELFF | TGCAGCGTTGGGCACCCGAACACCGGGGAGCTGTTTTTT
TRBJ2-7 | TRBV20-1 | NA | NA | CSGRGPYDQYF | TGCAGTGGTCGTGGTCCCTACGATCAGTACTTC
TRBJ1-1 | TRBV6-6 | NA | TRBD1 | CASSYEGQGAFF | TGTGCCAGCAGTTACGAGGGACAGGGGGCTTTCTTT
TRBJ2-3 | TRBV30 | NA | NA | CAWSVSGLLHTQYF | TGTGCCTGGAGTGTCAGCGGGCTACTACATACGCAGTATTTT
TRBJ1-1 | TRBV5-1 | medium-sized | NA | CASSFKDMNTEAFF | TGCGCCAGCAGCTTCAAGGACATGAACACTGAAGCTTTCTTT
TRBJ2-5 | TRBV30 | NA | NA | CAWSKGPQETQYF | TGTGCCTGGAGTAAGGGGCCCCAAGAGACCCAGTACTTC
TRBJ1-1 | TRBV6-6 | NA | NA | CASSYAHRTNTEAFF | TGTGCCAGCAGTTACGCCCACAGGACGAACACTGAAGCTTTCTTT
TRBJ2-1 | TRBV11-2 | NA | NA | CASSLTLSSYNEQFF | TGTGCCAGCAGCTTAACCTTGAGCTCCTACAATGAGCAGTTCTTC
TRBJ2-7 | TRBV9 | NA | TRBD2 | CASSASRASGVSYEQYF | TGTGCCAGCAGCGCCAGTAGAGCTAGCGGGGTCTCCTACGAGCAGTACTTC
TRBJ1-5 | TRBV28 | once | NA | CASSLGKGPNQPQHF | TGTGCCAGCAGTCTAGGAAAGGGGCCCAATCAGCCCCAGCATTTT
TRBJ1-2 | TRBV30 | NA | TRBD1 | CAWSRDSYGYTF | TGTGCCTGGAGTCGGGACAGCTATGGCTACACCTTC
TRBJ2-2 | TRBV7-9 | NA | TRBD2 | CASSFRTSGRAVAGELFF | TGTGCCAGCAGCTTCAGGACTAGCGGGAGGGCGGTGGCCGGGGAGCTGTTTTTT
TRBJ2-7 | TRBV4-1 | NA | TRBD1 | CASSQGWTGGAGEQYF | TGCGCCAGCAGCCAAGGATGGACAGGGGGCGCGGGCGAGCAGTACTTC
TRBJ2-3 | TRBV4-2 | NA | TRBD1 | CASSHLSDRAYTDTQYF | TGTGCCAGCAGCCATCTCTCCGACAGGGCCTACACAGATACGCAGTATTTT
TRBJ2-3 | TRBV5-1 | NA | NA | CASSLVEGTDTQYF | TGCGCCAGCAGCTTGGTCGAGGGAACAGATACGCAGTATTTT
TRBJ1-1 | TRBV5-1 | NA | NA | CASSLDRGEAFF | TGCGCCAGCAGCTTAGACAGAGGTGAAGCTTTCTTT
TRBJ1-5 | TRBV6-6 | NA | TRBD1 | CASSWDSSNQPQHF | TGTGCCAGCAGTTGGGACAGTAGCAATCAGCCCCAGCATTTT
TRBJ1-4 | TRBV28 | few | TRBD1 | CASSIRQGQEKLFF | TGTGCCAGCAGTATCAGACAGGGACAAGAAAAACTGTTTTTT
TRBJ2-7 | TRBV7-2 | once | TRBD1 | CASSGPGQVYEQYF | TGTGCCAGCAGCGGCCCGGGACAGGTCTACGAGCAGTACTTC
TRBJ2-7 | TRBV30 | NA | NA | CAWSVLGVGEQYF | TGTGCCTGGAGTGTACTCGGGGTCGGCGAGCAGTACTTC
TRBJ1-1 | TRBV10-1 | NA | NA | CASGPEEINTEAFF | TGCGCCAGCGGTCCGGAGGAGATTAACACTGAAGCTTTCTTT
TRBJ2-2 | TRBV28 | once | NA | CASFNTGELFF | TGTGCCAGCTTTAATACCGGGGAGCTGTTTTTT
TRBJ2-2 | TRBV5-4 | NA | TRBD2 | CASSPWTSSAGELFF | TGTGCCAGCAGCCCCTGGACTAGCTCCGCCGGGGAGCTGTTTTTT
TRBJ2-3 | TRBV30 | NA | TRBD1 | CAWSPGGRTDTQYF | TGTGCCTGGAGTCCAGGGGGACGCACAGATACGCAGTATTTT
TRBJ1-1 | TRBV7-2 | few | NA | CASSPGAGYTEAFF | TGTGCCAGCAGCCCAGGGGCTGGGTACACTGAAGCTTTCTTT
TRBJ1-2 | TRBV28 | NA | NA | CASHPGDYGYTF | TGTGCCAGCCACCCAGGGGACTATGGCTACACCTTC
TRBJ1-1 | TRBV21-1 | NA | NA | CASSGGGEGTEAFF | TGTGCCAGCAGCGGGGGAGGGGAAGGAACTGAAGCTTTCTTT
TRBJ1-5 | TRBV6-1 | NA | NA | CASSGQWGDNQPQHF | TGTGCCAGCAGTGGCCAGTGGGGGGACAATCAGCCCCAGCATTTT
TRBJ2-6 | TRBV7-2 | few | NA | CASGPERAANVLTF | TGTGCCAGCGGCCCGGAGAGGGCGGCCAACGTCCTGACTTTC
TRBJ2-7 | TRBV5-1 | NA | NA | CASSLARLEGSYEQYF | TGCGCCAGCAGCTTGGCGAGACTAGAAGGCTCCTACGAGCAGTACTTC
TRBJ2-2 | TRBV5-4 | NA | NA | CASSLDLSGVTGELFF | TGTGCCAGCAGCCTCGACTTGTCCGGGGTCACCGGGGAGCTGTTTTTT
TRBJ1-5 | TRBV18 | NA | NA | CASSLQAGQPQHF | TGTGCCAGCTCACTGCAGGCGGGTCAGCCCCAGCATTTT
TRBJ2-3 | TRBV15 | NA | TRBD1 | CATSRPGTGTDTQYF | TGTGCCACCAGCAGACCCGGGACAGGGACAGATACGCAGTATTTT
TRBJ2-1 | TRBV5-3 | NA | NA | CARSILQGNTICEQFF | TGTGCCAGAAGCATTCTACAGGGTAATACTATATGTGAGCAGTTCTTC
TRBJ1-5 | TRBV11-2 | NA | NA | CASSLGAGDQPQHF | TGTGCCAGCAGCTTAGGGGCGGGGGATCAGCCCCAGCATTTT
TRBJ2-5 | TRBV7-9 | NA | TRBD2 | CASSRAGGSSETQYF | TGTGCCAGCAGTAGGGCGGGAGGCTCATCAGAGACCCAGTACTTC
TRBJ1-1 | TRBV5-1 | NA | NA | CASSLTANPNTEAFF | TGCGCCAGCAGCTTGACCGCTAATCCGAACACTGAAGCTTTCTTT
TRBJ1-5 | TRBV7-9 | NA | TRBD1 | CASSGPGGSNQPQHF | TGTGCCAGCAGCGGTCCAGGGGGCAGCAATCAGCCCCAGCATTTT
TRBJ1-2 | TRBV6-5 | NA | TRBD1 | CASSYEDRKGYGYTF | TGTGCCAGCAGTTACGAGGACAGGAAGGGGTATGGCTACACCTTC
TRBJ1-1 | TRBV30 | NA | TRBD1 | CAWSADRVTEAFF | TGTGCCTGGAGCGCGGACAGGGTCACTGAAGCTTTCTTT
TRBJ1-5 | TRBV15 | few | TRBD1 | CATSRRRQGDQPQHF | TGTGCCACCAGCAGACGACGACAGGGTGACCAGCCCCAGCATTTT
TRBJ2-7 | TRBV10-3 | few | NA | CAISQFLSQETEQQYF | TGTGCCATCAGCCAGTTCCTTTCACAGGAGACAGAGCAGCAGTACTTC
TRBJ1-4 | TRBV7-9 | few | NA | CASSPGFDRPANEKLFF | TGTGCCAGCAGCCCCGGGTTTGACAGGCCGGCTAATGAAAAACTGTTTTTT
TRBJ1-2 | TRBV5-1 | NA | TRBD1 | CASRQTGDAYGYTF | TGCGCCAGCAGACAGACAGGGGACGCCTATGGCTACACCTTC
TRBJ2-1 | TRBV30 | NA | NA | CAWSPSYNEQFF | TGTGCCTGGAGTCCGAGTTACAATGAGCAGTTCTTC
TRBJ1-1 | TRBV5-6 | few | TRBD1 | CASSPWTGNTEAFF | TGTGCCAGCAGCCCTTGGACAGGTAACACTGAAGCTTTCTTT
TRBJ1-3 | TRBV29-1 | NA | NA | CSVRTTSGNTIYF | TGCAGCGTCCGAACAACATCTGGAAACACCATATATTTT
TRBJ1-2 | TRBV30 | NA | NA | CASGGGGKYGYTF | TGTGCCTCTGGCGGGGGGGGAAAGTATGGCTACACCTTC
TRBJ2-5 | TRBV20-1 | NA | NA | CSAGAEETQYF | TGCAGTGCGGGGGCAGAAGAGACCCAGTACTTC
TRBJ1-3 | TRBV19 | NA | NA | CASGRGDALF | TGTGCCAGTGGGAGGGGGGACGCCTTGTTT
TRBJ2-1 | TRBV5-1 | NA | NA | CASSRGSYNEQFF | TGCGCCAGCAGCCGCGGGTCCTACAATGAGCAGTTCTTC
TRBJ1-1 | TRBV6-5 | NA | NA | CASSYAVAVNTEAFF | TGTGCCAGCAGCTACGCTGTGGCGGTGAACACTGAAGCTTTCTTT
TRBJ2-1 | TRBV4-3 | NA | TRBD2 | CASSQDRPGGTNEQFF | TGCGCCAGCAGCCAAGATCGGCCGGGAGGAACCAATGAGCAGTTCTTC
TRBJ1-3 | TRBV30 | NA | NA | CAWSIGGAANTIYF | TGTGCCTGGAGTATCGGGGGAGCGGCAAACACCATATATTTT
TRBJ1-5 | TRBV28 | NA | NA | CASSSPRGIGNQPQHF | TGTGCCAGCAGTTCTCCGAGGGGGATAGGCAATCAGCCCCAGCATTTT